One sample yielded the 5 T cell receptor beta chains listed below, sequenced in a study of cytomegalovirus exposure and HLA in healthy donors. PCR employed 60 Vbeta and 13 Jbeta primers. The assay was immunoSEQ multiplex PCR, and TCRdb's table has in-frame clones only and misses some. The sample records hundreds of thousands of clones, 75% to 85% being singletons. Sequencing was performed on PBMCs. Source of these receptors: a woman aged 55-70 years in good health and CMV-seropositive.

The rearrangement uses TRBV28 and TRBJ2-4, with 13 positions matching TRBD2. V trimming: 4 bases; J trimming: 2 bases; junction bases outside the gene matches: 8. CDR1 and CDR2 (germline): MDHEN, SYDVKM. The CDR3 totals 18 residues. CDR3 in DNA: TGTGCCAGCAGTTCGGGACTAGCGGGGCGCATGACCAAAAACATTCAGTACTTC. Amino acid sequence: CASSSGLAGRMTKNIQYF.

The V gene is TRBV30, the J gene TRBJ2-2, with D possibly TRBD2 on 5 matching bases. Trimming left V 0 bases short and J 2 bases short, with 13 bases between. CDR1 GTSNPN and CDR2 SVGIG come from the germline V gene (reference sequence). The CDR3 has 16 residues. The CDR3 sequence is CAWSVQGGFNTGELFF. The CDR3 nucleotides read TGTGCCTGGAGTGTACAAGGCGGGTTCAACACCGGGGAGCTGTTTTTT. Together with reference TRBV30 and TRBJ2-2, the CDR3 gives the full variable domain: SQTIHQWPATLVQPVGSPLSLECTVEGTSNPNLYWYRQAAGRGLQLLFYSVGIGQISSEVPQNLSASRPQDRQFILSSKKLLLSDSGFYLCAWSVQGGFNTGELFFGEGSRLTVL.

This chain connects TRBV19 to TRBJ2-3; TRBD2 aligns across 8 bases. The germline gives CDR1 LNHDA, CDR2 SQIVND (reference sequence). This CDR3 comprises 14 residues. Trimming at V came to 3 bases and at J to 6 bases, leaving 5 bases not matched to a gene. The CDR3 reads CASSIRRGGDTQYF. For the CDR3, the DNA is TGTGCCAGTAGTATTCGTCGGGGGGGCGATACGCAGTATTTT.

The gene calls are TRBV19 and TRBJ2-3, with TRBD2 identical over 12 bases. Germline values: CDR1 LNHDA, CDR2 SQIVND (reference sequence). After removal of 6 bases from V and 2 bases from J, the junction contained 6 bases not matched to a gene. The CDR3 has 16 residues. CDR3 bases: TGTGCCAGTAGCGTAACTAGCGGGGGGACCACAGATACGCAGTATTTT. It codes for CASSVTSGGTTDTQYF.

V gene TRBV6-5 combines with J gene TRBJ1-1; D is possibly TRBD1 (5 bases). CDR1 MNHEY and CDR2 SVGAGI come from the germline V gene. The CDR3 extends over 14 amino acids. The V and J ends lost 3 bases and 2 bases respectively, with 10 bases between them. The CDR3 is CASSYQGRNTEAFF. In DNA, the CDR3 is TGTGCCAGCAGTTATCAGGGTCGAAACACTGAAGCTTTCTTT.